These 4 T cell receptor beta chains were sequenced from one sample in a study of cytomegalovirus exposure and HLA in healthy donors. The study ran its PCR with 60 Vbeta and 13 Jbeta primers. Assay: immunoSEQ multiplex PCR; the TCRdb copy retains only in-frame clones and omits some. The repertoire has about 130,000 clones, over 65% of them found once; the top ten carry 4%. Sequenced sample: PBMCs. These receptors were taken from a man aged 35-49 years in good health and CMV-seropositive.

There are a few counts of this clone. This chain connects TRBV19 to TRBJ2-3, with D possibly being TRBD2 (6 bases). The V end lost 5 bases, the J end lost 0 bases, and 15 bases lay between the germline ends. This CDR3 contains 16 residues. Germline CDR1 and CDR2: LNHDA and SQIVND (reference sequence). For the CDR3, the DNA is TGTGCCAGTAGTGTCAAGCTAGCGCCCAGCACAGATACGCAGTATTTT. Its protein product is CASSVKLAPSTDTQYF.

The chain links TRBV11-1 to TRBJ1-3; the D is unclear. The CDR3 has 16 amino acids. Trimming took 0 bases from V and 0 from J, leaving 9 bases between them. Germline values: CDR1 SGHAT, CDR2 FQDESV (reference sequence). This CDR3 reads CASSLAGGFSGNTIYF. CDR3 in DNA: TGTGCCAGCAGCTTAGCGGGAGGCTTCTCTGGAAACACCATATATTTT.

This clone was detected only a few times. V usage is TRBV28 and J usage is TRBJ1-1; possibly TRBD1 for D (5 bases). The germline gives CDR1 MDHEN, CDR2 SYDVKM. There are 11 residues in the CDR3. V was clipped by 6 bases and J by 11 bases, with 13 bases between them. This chain's CDR3 is CASSPGARAFF. The CDR3, as DNA: TGTGCCAGCAGCCCTGGGGCGAGGGCTTTCTTT.

This chain connects TRBV27 to TRBJ2-5, with D maybe TRBD2 (6 bases). CDR3 size: 15 residues. Trimming removed 4 bases at V and 2 bases at J, with 14 bases between. Germline V gives CDR1 MNHEY, CDR2 SMNVEV (reference sequence). The CDR3 nucleotides are TGTGCCAGCAGTTCCCCCGGGGGAGGTCAAGAGACCCAGTACTTC. It is translated as CASSSPGGGQETQYF.